Below, one TCR beta chain is given with its context. This specimen comes from a study of blood T cell repertoires in COVID-19. Study-wide background: Sample material is recorded as cDNA or gDNA derived from T cells, B-cell-depleted T cells, or PBMCs.

Individuals drawn from 20 to 30 US areas were about 18 to 100 years old. Which cohort a participant joined came from the clinical history participants gave. Authors' processing steps: Quantification of nucleated cells was approximated via reference gene primer amplification. The repertoire was sequenced with immunoSEQ multiplex PCR; TCRdb's copy has only in-frame clones and lacks some. The D gene and trimming were derived from the DNA, and the V and J assignments and clone size from that table. The sample lists 200,000 to 300,000 clones, around 89% occurring once. The receptor was derived from a woman younger than 45 who had recovered from COVID-19. Sequencing used PBMCs or T cells enriched from blood (not recorded which).

The CDR3 sequence: CASSFGSGTEAFF. CDR3 nucleotides: TGTGCCAGTAGTTTCGGGTCGGGGACTGAAGCTTTCTTT. V is TRBV19 and J is TRBJ1-1; D gene ambiguous. Trimming took 5 bases from V and 5 from J, leaving 12 bases between them. The CDR3 sequence is 13 residues long. CDR1 is LNHDA, CDR2 SQIVND, per germline (reference sequence).